The 6 T cell receptor beta chains presented below share a single source sample, sequenced in a study of T cell changes during pregnancy in multiple sclerosis. Method: immunoSEQ multiplex PCR; TCRdb's copy keeps in-frame clones and lacks some. The table has 79,000 or so clones, approximately 94% seen once. The source was CD4+ T cells from peripheral blood mononuclear cells, collected before pregnancy. Receptors were obtained from a female donor with multiple sclerosis, enrolled in a pregnancy study.

This sequence joins TRBV6-1 and TRBJ1-2; possible D gene TRBD1, 5 bases. The germline CDR1 and CDR2 sequences are MNHNS and SASEGT. The V end was cut by 3 bases, the J end by 4 bases, with 12 bases between. The CDR3 has 14 amino acids. CDR3 sequence reads: CASSEQGAGYGYTF. Written as DNA, the CDR3 is TGTGCCAGCAGTGAGCAGGGAGCGGGCTATGGCTACACCTTC.

The rearrangement joins TRBV6-5 to TRBJ2-7; TRBD2 is a possible D gene (6 bases). CDR1 and CDR2 (germline): MNHEY, SVGAGI. Trimming took off 2 bases at V and 2 bases at J, with 13 bases between the two ends. The CDR3 spans 15 residues. CDR3: CASSYGGTPTYEQYF. CDR3 DNA: TGTGCCAGCAGTTACGGGGGGACTCCGACCTACGAGCAGTACTTC.

The genes are TRBV6-6 and TRBJ1-4; D is unclear. This CDR3 contains 13 residues. The V gene's germline CDR1 is MNHNY and CDR2 SVGAGI (reference sequence). The V end lost 4 bases, the J end lost 6 bases, and 9 bases lay between the germline ends. The CDR3 loop is CASSLSLDEKLFF. Written as DNA, the CDR3 is TGTGCCAGCAGTTTGTCTTTAGATGAAAAACTGTTTTTT.

The J gene is TRBJ2-5, the V gene TRBV7-7; D unresolved. CDR1 is SSHAT, CDR2 FNYEAQ, per germline (reference sequence). The CDR3 is made up of 13 amino acids. V lost 1 base, J lost 3 bases, and 6 bases lay in between. The chain's CDR3 is CASSLDREETQYF. The CDR3 DNA sequence: TGTGCCAGCAGCTTAGACCGAGAAGAGACCCAGTACTTC.

This clone was counted a single time. The chain links TRBV5-1 to TRBJ1-4; 8 nucleotides line up with TRBD1. CDR1 is SGHRS, CDR2 YFSETQ, per germline. The CDR3 covers 14 residues. J was trimmed by 8 bases and V by 5 bases; bases with no gene match: 8. The CDR3 DNA follows: TGCGCCAGCAGTTCCGGGACAGGTTTCGAAAAACTGTTTTTT. It codes for CASSSGTGFEKLFF.

The chain has TRBV19 and TRBJ2-2, with TRBD1 matching over 10 bases. This CDR3 region has 17 residues. Per the germline V gene, CDR1 is LNHDA and CDR2 is SQIVND (reference sequence). The V and J ends lost 4 bases and 5 bases, in that order; junction bases with no gene match: 10. The CDR3 nucleotides are TGTGCCAGTAGTACCCGGACAGGGGGGTTGGGGACCGGGGAGCTGTTTTTT. Its translation is CASSTRTGGLGTGELFF.